Shown below are 11 T cell receptor beta chains from a single sample sequenced in a study of T cell repertoires in cytomegalovirus infection. TCRdb analysed the reads with MiXCR anew, one entry per CDR3 protein. The table shows 400,000 to 550,000 distinct CDR3 sequences, with 10% to 12% occurring only once. Sequencing was carried out using PBMCs. Every receptor here comes from a human donor in good health (CMV status not recorded). Some clones in this sample may be carry-over from other donors' samples.

This clonotype occurred many times. The V and J genes are TRBV12-3 or TRBV12-4 and TRBJ2-7, with 9 bases fitting TRBD2. The J segment lost 2 bases and the V segment lost 5 bases, leaving 7 bases of the junction unmatched. The CDR3 has 15 residues. CDR3 DNA sequence: TGTGCCAGCAGTCTTATCGGACTAGCGCCCTACGAGCAGTACTTC. Amino acids: CASSLIGLAPYEQYF.

The table lists this clonotype with many counts. This chain joins TRBV25-1 and TRBJ2-1; D possibly uses TRBD1 or TRBD2 (5 bases each). The germline V gene has CDR1 MGHDK and CDR2 SYGVNS. CDR3 length: 15 amino acids. V lost 3 bases and J lost 9, with 18 bases in between. Written as DNA, the CDR3 is TGTGCCAGCAGTGACTCTGGGACCCCGGTGGGTGAGCAGTTCTTC. Translated: CASSDSGTPVGEQFF.

The rearrangement uses TRBV3-1 and TRBJ1-6; unclear D gene. Germline V lookup: CDR1 LGHDT, CDR2 YNNKEL (reference sequence). Trimming removed 8 bases at V and 12 bases at J, with 14 bases between. This CDR3 comprises 12 residues. CDR3 residues: CASGSWQQPLHF. The CDR3 nucleotides are TGTGCCAGCGGGTCGTGGCAGCAACCCCTCCACTTT.

This clonotype was seen at least ten times. The chain recombines TRBV2 with TRBJ2-3; 10 nucleotides match TRBD2. Germline CDR1 SNHLY, CDR2 FYNNEI. V lost 4 bases, J lost 0 bases, and 4 bases stayed unmatched. The CDR3 runs 16 residues. This CDR3 is CASSGLAGASTDTQYF. DNA of the CDR3: TGTGCCAGCAGTGGTCTAGCGGGAGCGAGCACAGATACGCAGTATTTT. The whole variable domain, filled in from reference TRBV2 and TRBJ2-3, reads EPEVTQTPSHQVTQMGQEVILRCVPISNHLYFYWYRQILGQKVEFLVSFYNNEISEKSEIFDDQFSVERPDGSNFTLKIRSTKLEDSAMYFCASSGLAGASTDTQYFGPGTRLTVL.

This clonotype was recorded at least ten times. The rearrangement uses TRBV7-9 and TRBJ2-5; no clear D gene. CDR1 is SEHNR and CDR2 is FQNEAQ in the germline V gene (reference sequence). The CDR3 loop spans 15 amino acids. The V and J ends lost 2 bases and 2 bases respectively, with 12 bases between them. The CDR3 region is CASSLFSFNQETQYF. The DNA for the CDR3 is TGTGCCAGCAGCTTATTTTCGTTTAATCAAGAGACCCAGTACTTC.

This clonotype was picked up many times. The J gene is TRBJ2-7, the V gene TRBV29-1, with D unclear. Germline V gives CDR1 SQVTM, CDR2 ANQGSEA. The CDR3 consists of 12 residues. Trimming took off 4 bases at V and 0 bases at J, with 7 bases between the two ends. CDR3 residues: CSVVYSSYEQYF. The CDR3 DNA sequence: TGCAGCGTTGTTTACAGCTCCTACGAGCAGTACTTC.

V is TRBV19 and J is TRBJ1-1, with D possibly being TRBD1 (5 bases). Germline loops: CDR1 LNHDA, CDR2 SQIVND (reference sequence). This CDR3 contains 14 residues. V lost 3 bases and J lost 1, with 9 bases in between. Here the CDR3 reads CASSMDTGNTEAFF. The CDR3 region has the DNA TGTGCCAGTAGTATGGATACAGGGAACACTGAAGCTTTCTTT.

This clonotype showed up many times. The CDR3 DNA reads as TGTGCCAGCAGCCCACCAAGGGGGACCTCCTACGAGCAGTACTTC. The encoded protein is CASSPPRGTSYEQYF. The rearrangement uses TRBV7-9 and TRBJ2-7; tentative D call: TRBD1 (6 bases). V gave up 5 bases and J gave up 0 bases, with 14 bases separating them. CDR3 size: 15 residues. Germline V lookup: CDR1 SEHNR, CDR2 FQNEAQ (reference sequence).

This clonotype occurred many times. This sequence joins TRBV6-1 and TRBJ1-6; D remains ambiguous. The V end lost 8 bases, the J end lost 5 bases, and 10 bases lay between the germline ends. Per germline, CDR1 MNHNS and CDR2 SASEGT. CDR3 size: 13 residues. The CDR3 DNA is TGTGCCAGCGGGAGGGCCGATAATTCACCCCTCCACTTT. It is translated as CASGRADNSPLHF.

The chain is built from TRBV20-1 and TRBJ2-3; weak D call: TRBD2 (5 bases). This CDR3 has 14 residues. Trimming took 4 bases from V and 5 from J, leaving 16 bases between them. Germline CDR1 is DFQATT and CDR2 is SNEGSKA (reference sequence). The CDR3 protein is CSAMAPEGGDTQYF. CDR3 DNA: TGCAGTGCTATGGCACCCGAGGGTGGAGATACGCAGTATTTT.

The chain recombines TRBV5-1 with TRBJ2-3; 11 nucleotides match TRBD1. In germline, CDR1 is SGHRS, CDR2 YFSETQ. Losses at the gene ends were 0 bases for V and 0 bases for J; bases not matched to a gene: 9. The CDR3 extends over 19 amino acids. CDR3 DNA: TGCGCCAGCAGCTTGGACTTCAGGGACAGGGGGACTAGCACAGATACGCAGTATTTT. Translation: CASSLDFRDRGTSTDTQYF.